The 22 T cell receptor beta chains below all came from one sample that was sequenced in a study of metastatic and nonmetastatic thyroid tumors. TCRdb ran MiXCR on the PCR reads. The sample has roughly 15,000 clones; approximately 24% are singletons. Patients underwent thyroid surgery, and none had received any treatment before it. The specimen sequenced was tumor tissue. Receptor source: a female donor with papillary thyroid cancer or a benign thyroid nodule (not recorded which). Some clones in this sample may be carry-over from other donors' samples.

By its share, this clone is medium-sized. This chain's CDR3 is CASSLTGGTDTQYF. CDR3 nucleotide sequence: TGTGCCAGCAGCTTAACGGGAGGCACAGATACGCAGTATTTT. The chain carries TRBV7-8 and TRBJ2-3; possible D gene TRBD2, 6 bases. The CDR3 covers 14 residues. V gave up 2 bases and J gave up 1 base, with 7 bases separating them. CDR1 is SGHVS and CDR2 is FQNEAQ in the germline V gene.

This clone appeared a few times. A much larger clone differs from this one at a single base, so this may be a read error. In the same sample, other DNA sequences code for this CDR3. The rearrangement uses TRBV6-1 and TRBJ2-5; D gene unclear. The CDR3 runs 12 residues. Germline assignment: CDR1 MNHNS and CDR2 SASEGT. CDR3 bases: TGCGCCAGCAGCGCGTCCCAAGAGACCCAGTACTTC. Its protein is CASSASQETQYF.

This clone was detected ten times or more. CDR3 DNA sequence: TGTGCCATCAGTCGAGACAAGCCCCGCAATGAGCAGTTCTTC. Amino acids: CAISRDKPRNEQFF. The J gene is TRBJ2-1, the V gene TRBV10-3; D unclear. V was pared by 5 bases and J by 6 bases, with 14 bases between. Germline V gene lookup returns CDR1 ENHRY and CDR2 SYGVKD. The CDR3 has 14 residues.

This clone was picked up many times. This chain uses TRBV20-1 with TRBJ1-5; D unclear. Germline V gene sequence: CDR1 DFQATT, CDR2 SNEGSKA (reference sequence). The V end was cut by 6 bases, the J end by 7 bases, with 16 bases between. The CDR3 covers 13 residues. The CDR3 spells CSAHISRGQPQHF. The CDR3 DNA follows: TGCAGTGCCCACATATCTCGGGGACAGCCCCAGCATTTT.

The V gene is TRBV20-1, the J gene TRBJ1-2, with TRBD1 matching over 9 bases. Germline V gene sequence: CDR1 DFQATT, CDR2 SNEGSKA (reference sequence). The CDR3 is 15 residues long. The V segment lost 2 bases and the J segment 6 bases; nucleotides outside the gene matches: 10. The CDR3 sequence: CSARLTTGGWNGYTF. For the CDR3, the DNA is TGCAGTGCTAGATTGACGACAGGGGGTTGGAATGGCTACACCTTC.

The V call is TRBV9, the J call TRBJ2-7; D is tentatively TRBD1 or TRBD2 (5 bases each). The CDR3 is made up of 17 amino acids. V lost 7 bases, J lost 2 bases, and 25 bases lay in between. Per the germline V gene, CDR1 is SGDLS and CDR2 is YYNGEE. The CDR3 spells CASGTNDPGPEAYEQYF. The CDR3 DNA is TGTGCCAGCGGCACCAATGACCCGGGACCGGAGGCCTACGAGCAGTACTTC.

This clone was found many times. The chain couples TRBV6-6 to TRBJ2-7; 8 bases are shared with TRBD1. The germline gives CDR1 MNHNY, CDR2 SVGAGI (reference sequence). CDR3 length equals 14 residues. J was trimmed by 3 bases and V by 0 bases; bases with no gene match: 1. CDR3 region: CASSYSGTGYEQYF. The CDR3 bases are TGTGCCAGCAGTTACTCGGGGACAGGCTACGAGCAGTACTTC.

This clone has only a few counts. J is TRBJ2-7 and V is TRBV6-1, with 10 nucleotides matching TRBD1. This CDR3 has 15 residues. Germline V CDR1 and CDR2: MNHNS, SASEGT. With V trimmed by 7 bases and J by 5 bases, 11 bases remained unmatched. CDR3 coding DNA: TGTGCCAGCACACCTAGACAGGGGGCTCGGGACGAGCAGTACTTC. Translated, it gives CASTPRQGARDEQYF.

A few counts support this clone. The chain is built from TRBV6-1 and TRBJ2-7; 7 bases are shared with TRBD1. Germline trimming cut 1 base from V and 1 base from J; bases unmatched to any gene: 7. The germline V gene encodes CDR1 MNHNS and CDR2 SASEGT. CDR3 length equals 16 residues. In DNA form, the CDR3 reads TGTGCCAGCAGTGAAGTAGACAGGGTACGTTCCTACGAGCAGTACTTC. Translated: CASSEVDRVRSYEQYF.

The CDR3: CASSNGNLRGNQPQHF. The CDR3 DNA sequence: TGTGCCAGTAGTAATGGGAATTTGAGAGGCAATCAGCCCCAGCATTTT. The rearrangement links TRBV19 to TRBJ1-5; the D is unclear. V dropped 4 bases and J dropped 2 bases, with 15 bases sitting between them. Germline V gives CDR1 LNHDA, CDR2 SQIVND (reference sequence). This CDR3 is built from 16 residues.

This clone was recorded at least ten times. The chain joins TRBV9 to TRBJ2-7, with D perhaps TRBD2 (6 bases). CDR3 size: 16 residues. In germline, CDR1 is SGDLS, CDR2 YYNGEE. Trimming removed 3 bases at V and 6 bases at J, with 22 bases between. As DNA, the CDR3 is TGTGCCAGCAGCGAGCAGCCCGCCGGGACTCCCAGCGAGCAGTACTTC. It encodes CASSEQPAGTPSEQYF.

By its share, this clone is medium-sized. The chain employs TRBV3-1 and TRBJ2-5; possibly TRBD1 for D (6 bases). V was shortened by 2 bases and J by 5 bases, with 18 bases between the two germline ends. Germline values: CDR1 LGHDT, CDR2 YNNKEL (reference sequence). This CDR3 region has 16 residues. The CDR3 region has the DNA TGTGCCAGCAGCCAAAAAAGGGGGACCAGTCGGGAGACCCAGTACTTC. Amino acid sequence: CASSQKRGTSRETQYF.

This clone was found many times. The chain is built from TRBV6-5 and TRBJ2-3; TRBD2 matches at 14 bases. This CDR3 spans 16 amino acids. V shed 4 bases, J shed 5 bases, and the junction held 5 bases outside the gene matches. From germline, CDR1 is MNHEY and CDR2 SVGAGI. CDR3 sequence reads: CASSWGLAGVRDTQYF. The CDR3 DNA reads as TGTGCCAGCAGTTGGGGACTAGCGGGAGTCAGAGATACGCAGTATTTT.

As to this clone: The junction does not match germline at one end; this may be a read error. The chain has TRBV28 and TRBJ2-5; perhaps TRBD1 as D (6 bases). Germline V gene lookup returns CDR1 MDHEN and CDR2 SYDVKM. The CDR3 spans 15 residues. CDR3 residues: CANSSGGHGGETQYF. In nucleotides, the CDR3 is TGTGCCAACAGTTCTGGGGGCCACGGAGGAGAGACCCAGTACTTC.

This clone showed up many times. This may be a read error: a much more frequent sequence differs by one nucleotide. The chain combines TRBV28 with TRBJ1-2; D unresolved. The CDR3 totals 11 residues. The germline CDR1 and CDR2 sequences are MDHEN and SYDVKM. DNA of the CDR3: TGTGCCGGCAGCCATAACTATGGCTACACCTTC. This encodes CAGSHNYGYTF.

This clone was seen at least ten times. This may come from a read error, since a much larger clone is one base off. J is TRBJ2-7 and V is TRBV6-1; TRBD1 agrees at 8 bases. The germline CDR1 and CDR2 sequences are MNHNS and SASEGT. This CDR3 has 14 residues. V was pared by 7 bases and J by 5 bases, with 10 bases of the junction left unmatched. CDR3 in DNA: TGTGCCAGCATCCCCGGACAGGGTATGGACGAGCAGTACTTC. This codes for CASIPGQGMDEQYF.

The rearrangement joins TRBV6-5 to TRBJ2-7, with 11 bases fitting TRBD2. CDR1 is MNHEY and CDR2 is SVGAGI in the germline V gene. Germline trimming cut 6 bases from V and 2 bases from J; bases unmatched to any gene: 15. The CDR3 has 18 residues. The CDR3 sequence: CASRYRTSGRQGAYEQYF. The CDR3 DNA follows: TGTGCCAGCAGATATAGGACTAGCGGGCGACAAGGTGCCTACGAGCAGTACTTC.

Only a few counts were recorded for this clone. A read error may produce the germline difference seen at one junction end. The chain recombines TRBV12-3 or TRBV12-4 with TRBJ2-1, with D unclear. The CDR3 sequence is 14 residues long. In DNA, the CDR3 is TGTGCCAGCAGTCCAGTGTGCCCCTACAATGAGCATTTCTTC. Translated, it gives CASSPVCPYNEHFF.

The rearrangement uses TRBV5-1 and TRBJ2-7; D gene unclear. With 4 bases removed from V and 2 bases from J, the gap between germline ends came to 16 bases. CDR1 is SGHRS and CDR2 is YFSETQ in the germline V gene. The length of the CDR3 is 15 residues. CDR3 sequence: CASSTTDFSPYEQYF. For the CDR3, the DNA is TGCGCCAGCAGCACCACAGATTTCTCTCCCTACGAGCAGTACTTC.

J is TRBJ1-6 and V is TRBV12-3 or TRBV12-4; D unresolved. This CDR3 is built from 13 residues. V was clipped by 1 base and J by 11 bases, with 9 bases between them. DNA for the CDR3: TGTGCCAGCAGTTTAGGCTATGGGGCACCCCTCCACTTT. Encoded protein: CASSLGYGAPLHF.

There are many counts of this clone. The CDR3 region has the DNA TGTGCCAGCAGCTTTGGGGAGACGGCGCCCCAGCATTTT. This encodes CASSFGETAPQHF. The J gene is TRBJ1-5, the V gene TRBV7-9; D is unclear. CDR1 and CDR2 from the germline V gene are SEHNR and FQNEAQ (reference sequence). The CDR3 has 13 amino acids. With 3 bases removed from V and 9 bases from J, the gap between germline ends came to 12 bases.

This clone has a handful of counts. A much larger clone lies one base from this, so it may be a read error. The CDR3 reads CATIDLGTEFYGYTF. The CDR3 coding sequence is TGTGCCACCATTGATTTGGGGACAGAGTTTTATGGCTACACCTTC. This sequence joins TRBV24-1 and TRBJ1-2, with 7 bases matching TRBD1. Germline V gene sequence: CDR1 KGHDR, CDR2 SFDVKD. The CDR3 consists of 15 residues.